The 29 T cell receptor beta chains listed next were all sequenced from one sample in a study of response to subunit inactivated influenza vaccine. From the RT-PCR reads, TCRdb called clonotypes with MiXCR, one entry per CDR3 protein. The sample shows more than 600,000 distinct CDR3 sequences, under 20% of them seen only once. The sequenced sample was PBMCs from blood, obtained 5 to 6 days after vaccination. Source of these receptors: a man between 45 and 60 years old who received an inactivated influenza vaccine.

The chain uses TRBV29-1 and TRBJ2-5; D uncertain. Trimming cost V 6 bases and J 5 bases, with 16 bases left between them. CDR3 length: 13 amino acids. Looked up from germline, CDR1 is SQVTM and CDR2 is ANQGSEA. The CDR3 protein is CSVDPLLTETQYF. As DNA, the CDR3 is TGCAGCGTGGACCCGTTATTGACGGAGACCCAGTACTTC.

The chain carries TRBV9 and TRBJ1-5; no reliable D call. Looked up from germline, CDR1 is SGDLS and CDR2 is YYNGEE. V was shortened by 0 bases and J by 3 bases, with 7 bases between the two germline ends. CDR3 length: 14 residues. CDR3 DNA sequence: TGTGCCAGCAGCGTAGACGCTCACAATCAGCCCCAGCATTTT. It specifies CASSVDAHNQPQHF. Filled out from reference TRBV9 and TRBJ1-5, the complete variable domain reads DSGVTQTPKHLITATGQRVTLRCSPRSGDLSVYWYQQSLDQGLQFLIQYYNGEERAKGNILERFSAQQFPDLHSELNLSSLELGDSALYFCASSVDAHNQPQHFGDGTRLSIL.

The V call is TRBV28, the J call TRBJ2-3, with 9 bases matching TRBD2. V lost 3 bases, J lost 0 bases, and 13 bases stayed unmatched. Per germline, CDR1 MDHEN and CDR2 SYDVKM. The CDR3 is 19 amino acids. CDR3 DNA: TGTGCCAGCAGTTTTCTGGGAGCGGGGGGCCCGGGAAGCACAGATACGCAGTATTTT. It encodes CASSFLGAGGPGSTDTQYF.

On this clonotype: One junction end does not reproduce the germline sequence, and a read error may be involved. V and J are TRBV7-8 and TRBJ2-3, with 14 positions matching TRBD2. This CDR3 has 18 amino acids. Germline V gives CDR1 SGHVS, CDR2 FQNEAQ. The CDR3 coding sequence is TGTGCCAGCAGCCCCAGACTAGCGGGAGGGCCTAGCACAGCTACGCAGTATTTT. This sequence encodes CASSPRLAGGPSTATQYF.

The chain has TRBV10-3 and TRBJ1-1, with a tentative D call TRBD1 (5 bases). Germline CDR1 is ENHRY and CDR2 is SYGVKD. V lost 7 bases and J 1 base, leaving 10 bases between the germline ends. The CDR3 totals 13 residues. The DNA for the CDR3 is TGTGCCATCACCGGGACTGGGAACACTGAAGCTTTCTTT. Its protein is CAITGTGNTEAFF.

The sample holds a few counts of this clonotype. The chain carries TRBV7-9 and TRBJ2-7, with 12 nucleotides matching TRBD1. This CDR3 has 15 residues. Germline-derived CDR1 and CDR2 are SEHNR and FQNEAQ (reference sequence). V lost 1 base, J lost 6 bases, and 4 bases stayed unmatched. As DNA, the CDR3 is TGTGCCAGCAGCTTAGGTGGGACAGGGGGCCGCGAGCAGTACTTC. Amino acids: CASSLGGTGGREQYF.

The chain links TRBV7-2 to TRBJ1-2; perhaps TRBD1 as D (5 bases). This CDR3 has 15 amino acids. V was cut by 4 bases and J by 4 bases, with 16 bases left in between. The germline V gene has CDR1 SGHTA and CDR2 FQGNSA. This chain's CDR3 is CASSSTVGSTYGYTF. The DNA of the CDR3 is TGTGCCAGCAGCTCGACAGTGGGGTCTACCTATGGCTACACCTTC.

This chain uses TRBV15 with TRBJ2-5; D is uncertain. The CDR3 is made up of 13 amino acids. Trimming took 1 base from V and 5 from J, leaving 8 bases between them. In germline, CDR1 is LNHNV, CDR2 YYDKDF (reference sequence). The CDR3 sequence: CATSRGFGETQYF. The DNA of the CDR3 is TGTGCCACCAGCAGAGGCTTTGGGGAGACCCAGTACTTC.

The table lists this clonotype with a few counts. The chain carries TRBV10-2 and TRBJ2-7, with 12 bases identical to TRBD1. Trimming at V came to 7 bases and at J to 4 bases, leaving 5 bases not matched to a gene. Germline loops: CDR1 WSHSY, CDR2 SAAADI. The CDR3 spans 14 residues. Here the CDR3 DNA reads TGCGCCAGCATTGGGACAGGGGGCGGGTACGAGCAGTACTTC. This encodes CASIGTGGGYEQYF.

The count of this clonotype is one. This chain connects TRBV20-1 to TRBJ2-3; D is perhaps TRBD2 (6 bases). This CDR3 contains 15 residues. CDR1 and CDR2 (germline): DFQATT, SNEGSKA (reference sequence). V was clipped by 4 bases and J by 1 base, with 15 bases between them. This CDR3 is CSAKFGGTGTDTQYF. The CDR3 DNA follows: TGCAGTGCTAAGTTCGGCGGGACGGGCACAGATACGCAGTATTTT.

This clonotype was seen a few times. V is TRBV20-1 and J is TRBJ2-3; 10 bases map to TRBD2. V was pared by 3 bases and J by 5 bases, with 2 bases of the junction left unmatched. The CDR3 length is 13 residues. Germline V CDR1 and CDR2: DFQATT, SNEGSKA (reference sequence). The CDR3, as DNA: TGCAGTGCTAGGAGCGGGAGGGAAGATACGCAGTATTTT. It is translated as CSARSGREDTQYF.

In its sample, this clonotype was seen a few times. V usage is TRBV7-9 and J usage is TRBJ2-1; the match to TRBD1 covers 11 bases. This CDR3 spans 15 amino acids. Unmatched junction bases numbered 6, after V lost 5 bases and J lost 6 bases. CDR1 SEHNR and CDR2 FQNEAQ come from the germline V gene (reference sequence). This CDR3 is CASSPSGTGGNEQFF. CDR3 nucleotides: TGTGCCAGCAGCCCATCCGGGACAGGGGGCAATGAGCAGTTCTTC.

This clonotype has only a few counts. V is TRBV29-1 and J is TRBJ2-2, with TRBD2 matching over 9 bases. CDR3 size: 15 residues. Trimming cost V 3 bases and J 5 bases; bases outside gene matches: 7. CDR1 and CDR2 (germline): SQVTM, ANQGSEA. This chain's CDR3 is CSVDVAGVGTGELFF. For the CDR3, the DNA is TGCAGCGTTGATGTAGCGGGAGTCGGGACCGGGGAGCTGTTTTTT.

This clonotype has a handful of counts. Here the CDR3 DNA reads TGTGCCAGCAGCTTTATGAGGGGAGGTGGGGCCAACGTCCTGACTTTC. It yields the protein CASSFMRGGGANVLTF. The chain combines TRBV5-8 with TRBJ2-6, with D possibly matching TRBD2 (6 bases). The V gene lost 2 bases and the J gene lost 3 bases, with 12 bases spanning the gap. This CDR3 contains 16 residues. Germline assignment: CDR1 SGHTS and CDR2 YDEGEE. The full variable domain, completed using reference TRBV5-8 and TRBJ2-6, is EAGVTQSPTHLIKTRGQQATLRCSPISGHTSVYWYQQALGLGLQFLLWYDEGEERNRGNFPPRFSGRQFPNYSSELNVNALELEDSALYLCASSFMRGGGANVLTFGAGSRLTVL.

Only a few counts were recorded for this clonotype. The CDR3 bases are TGTGCCAGCAGCCTCGGACAGGGGCGATCTAACTATGGCTACACCTTC. This encodes CASSLGQGRSNYGYTF. This rearrangement joins TRBV7-9 to TRBJ1-2; 9 positions match TRBD1. The V and J ends lost 5 bases and 0 bases, in that order; junction bases with no gene match: 7. Germline assignment: CDR1 SEHNR and CDR2 FQNEAQ (reference sequence). CDR3 length: 16 residues. Variable domain in full (rest from reference TRBV7-9 and TRBJ1-2): DTGVSQNPRHKITKRGQNVTFRCDPISEHNRLYWYRQTLGQGPEFLTYFQNEAQLEKSRLLSDRFSAERPKGSFSTLEIQRTEQGDSAMYLCASSLGQGRSNYGYTFGSGTRLTVV.

This clonotype was counted between two and nine times. The rearrangement uses TRBV20-1 and TRBJ1-2; 11 bases map to TRBD1. This CDR3 has 14 amino acids. V shed 5 bases and J 4 bases; nucleotides not matched to a gene: 6. Germline V gene lookup returns CDR1 DFQATT and CDR2 SNEGSKA (reference sequence). The CDR3 DNA reads TGCAGTGCTGACCGGACAGGGGGCAGCTATGGCTACACCTTC. Amino acids: CSADRTGGSYGYTF.

The V call is TRBV3-1, the J call TRBJ2-1; weak D call: TRBD1 (5 bases). The germline V gene encodes CDR1 LGHDT and CDR2 YNNKEL (reference sequence). V lost 8 bases to trimming and J lost 4 bases, with 12 bases between them. CDR3 length: 13 residues. CDR3 loop: CASGAGPYNEQFF. CDR3 in DNA: TGTGCCAGCGGGGCAGGGCCTTACAATGAGCAGTTCTTC.

This chain joins TRBV7-2 and TRBJ2-1, with D uncertain. Trimming left V 2 bases short and J 6 bases short, with 11 bases between. The germline V gene encodes CDR1 SGHTA and CDR2 FQGNSA. The CDR3 extends over 14 amino acids. CDR3 in DNA: TGTGCCAGCAGCTTATGGTGGGGAATCAATGAGCAGTTCTTC. Translation: CASSLWWGINEQFF.

The rearrangement joins TRBV20-1 to TRBJ2-1; 12 nucleotides align to TRBD2. The V segment lost 7 bases and the J segment 0 bases; nucleotides outside the gene matches: 10. The CDR3 is 17 residues long. Germline-derived CDR1 and CDR2 are DFQATT and SNEGSKA (reference sequence). The CDR3 loop reads CSVTGLAGTDSYNEQFF. The DNA for the CDR3 is TGCAGTGTTACCGGACTAGCGGGGACCGACTCCTACAATGAGCAGTTCTTC.

This sequence joins TRBV18 and TRBJ2-1; weak D call: TRBD2 (5 bases). The CDR3 has 15 amino acids. Germline V gene sequence: CDR1 KGHSH, CDR2 LQKENI. Trimming took 0 bases from V and 4 from J, leaving 10 bases between them. CDR3 in amino acids: CASSPPSVPYNEQFF. CDR3 in DNA: TGTGCCAGCTCACCACCTAGCGTTCCTTACAATGAGCAGTTCTTC.

This clonotype was detected ten times or more. The rearrangement uses TRBV6-2 or TRBV6-3 and TRBJ1-1, with TRBD1 matching over 7 bases. The CDR3 sequence is 14 residues long. The V gene end was trimmed by 5 bases and the J gene end by 2 bases; junction bases not matched to a gene: 5. Germline lookup yields CDR1 MNHEY and CDR2 SVGEGT. This chain's CDR3 is CASSDWTGNTEAFF. The CDR3 DNA is TGTGCCAGCAGTGACTGGACAGGTAACACTGAAGCTTTCTTT.

The chain uses TRBV5-1 and TRBJ2-3; 11 positions agree with TRBD2. The length of the CDR3 is 14 residues. Losses at the gene ends were 5 bases for V and 5 bases for J; bases not matched to a gene: 4. Germline V gene data show CDR1 as SGHRS and CDR2 as YFSETQ. The CDR3 coding sequence is TGCGCCAGCAGTGAGCTAGCGGGAGGAGATACGCAGTATTTT. Its translation is CASSELAGGDTQYF.

This clonotype occurred many times. The chain combines TRBV20-1 with TRBJ2-7; 10 nucleotides line up with TRBD2. Trimming cost V 0 bases and J 7 bases; bases outside gene matches: 12. Germline V gene lookup returns CDR1 DFQATT and CDR2 SNEGSKA (reference sequence). The CDR3 is 16 amino acids. Here the CDR3 reads CSARDVVLAGVQEQYF. The CDR3 DNA reads as TGCAGTGCTAGAGATGTCGTCCTAGCGGGAGTTCAAGAGCAGTACTTC.

The rearrangement joins TRBV12-3 or TRBV12-4 to TRBJ2-5; D ambiguous. The germline V and J ends were trimmed by 3 bases and 7 bases, with 12 bases remaining between them. This CDR3 spans 13 amino acids. The CDR3 region is CASSFIGSGTQYF. The CDR3 region has the DNA TGTGCCAGCAGTTTTATCGGGTCAGGGACCCAGTACTTC.

This clonotype appeared many times. V is TRBV12-3 or TRBV12-4 and J is TRBJ2-7; 11 positions match TRBD2. There are 13 residues in the CDR3. V lost 6 bases, J lost 6 bases, and 4 bases stayed unmatched. The CDR3 nucleotides read TGTGCCAGCAGGACTAGCGGGGCGGTCGAGCAGTACTTC. Translating gives CASRTSGAVEQYF.

This clonotype came up a few times. The CDR3 here is CASRDDSGRNKDEQYF. CDR3 nucleotides: TGTGCCTCCCGCGATGATAGCGGGAGAAATAAAGACGAGCAGTACTTC. The chain employs TRBV10-3 and TRBJ2-7; 9 bases align to TRBD2. J was trimmed by 5 bases and V by 11 bases; bases with no gene match: 19. CDR3 length: 16 amino acids. Germline CDR1 and CDR2: ENHRY and SYGVKD.

This sequence joins TRBV20-1 and TRBJ2-7; 7 bases align to TRBD2. In germline, CDR1 is DFQATT, CDR2 SNEGSKA (reference sequence). V gave up 1 base and J gave up 7 bases; unmatched junction bases: 7. The CDR3 is made up of 13 amino acids. The CDR3 region is CSARGVGGFEQYF. CDR3 nucleotides: TGCAGTGCTAGAGGAGTGGGGGGGTTTGAGCAGTACTTC.

The genes are TRBV4-2 and TRBJ2-1; tentative D call: TRBD2 (6 bases). Trimming removed 0 bases from V and 0 bases from J, with 15 bases in between. Germline values: CDR1 LGHNA, CDR2 YNFKEQ. The CDR3 totals 18 residues. CDR3 nucleotide sequence: TGTGCCAGCAGCCAAGAAGCGGGCAGGCCGAGCTCCTACAATGAGCAGTTCTTC. Its protein is CASSQEAGRPSSYNEQFF.

The chain employs TRBV15 and TRBJ1-1; D call uncertain. CDR1 is LNHNV, CDR2 YYDKDF, per germline (reference sequence). The germline V and J ends were trimmed by 5 bases and 4 bases, with 14 bases remaining between them. The CDR3 covers 14 residues. The CDR3 is CATSGGPPGTEAFF. The CDR3 coding sequence is TGTGCCACCAGCGGAGGACCCCCGGGCACTGAAGCTTTCTTT.